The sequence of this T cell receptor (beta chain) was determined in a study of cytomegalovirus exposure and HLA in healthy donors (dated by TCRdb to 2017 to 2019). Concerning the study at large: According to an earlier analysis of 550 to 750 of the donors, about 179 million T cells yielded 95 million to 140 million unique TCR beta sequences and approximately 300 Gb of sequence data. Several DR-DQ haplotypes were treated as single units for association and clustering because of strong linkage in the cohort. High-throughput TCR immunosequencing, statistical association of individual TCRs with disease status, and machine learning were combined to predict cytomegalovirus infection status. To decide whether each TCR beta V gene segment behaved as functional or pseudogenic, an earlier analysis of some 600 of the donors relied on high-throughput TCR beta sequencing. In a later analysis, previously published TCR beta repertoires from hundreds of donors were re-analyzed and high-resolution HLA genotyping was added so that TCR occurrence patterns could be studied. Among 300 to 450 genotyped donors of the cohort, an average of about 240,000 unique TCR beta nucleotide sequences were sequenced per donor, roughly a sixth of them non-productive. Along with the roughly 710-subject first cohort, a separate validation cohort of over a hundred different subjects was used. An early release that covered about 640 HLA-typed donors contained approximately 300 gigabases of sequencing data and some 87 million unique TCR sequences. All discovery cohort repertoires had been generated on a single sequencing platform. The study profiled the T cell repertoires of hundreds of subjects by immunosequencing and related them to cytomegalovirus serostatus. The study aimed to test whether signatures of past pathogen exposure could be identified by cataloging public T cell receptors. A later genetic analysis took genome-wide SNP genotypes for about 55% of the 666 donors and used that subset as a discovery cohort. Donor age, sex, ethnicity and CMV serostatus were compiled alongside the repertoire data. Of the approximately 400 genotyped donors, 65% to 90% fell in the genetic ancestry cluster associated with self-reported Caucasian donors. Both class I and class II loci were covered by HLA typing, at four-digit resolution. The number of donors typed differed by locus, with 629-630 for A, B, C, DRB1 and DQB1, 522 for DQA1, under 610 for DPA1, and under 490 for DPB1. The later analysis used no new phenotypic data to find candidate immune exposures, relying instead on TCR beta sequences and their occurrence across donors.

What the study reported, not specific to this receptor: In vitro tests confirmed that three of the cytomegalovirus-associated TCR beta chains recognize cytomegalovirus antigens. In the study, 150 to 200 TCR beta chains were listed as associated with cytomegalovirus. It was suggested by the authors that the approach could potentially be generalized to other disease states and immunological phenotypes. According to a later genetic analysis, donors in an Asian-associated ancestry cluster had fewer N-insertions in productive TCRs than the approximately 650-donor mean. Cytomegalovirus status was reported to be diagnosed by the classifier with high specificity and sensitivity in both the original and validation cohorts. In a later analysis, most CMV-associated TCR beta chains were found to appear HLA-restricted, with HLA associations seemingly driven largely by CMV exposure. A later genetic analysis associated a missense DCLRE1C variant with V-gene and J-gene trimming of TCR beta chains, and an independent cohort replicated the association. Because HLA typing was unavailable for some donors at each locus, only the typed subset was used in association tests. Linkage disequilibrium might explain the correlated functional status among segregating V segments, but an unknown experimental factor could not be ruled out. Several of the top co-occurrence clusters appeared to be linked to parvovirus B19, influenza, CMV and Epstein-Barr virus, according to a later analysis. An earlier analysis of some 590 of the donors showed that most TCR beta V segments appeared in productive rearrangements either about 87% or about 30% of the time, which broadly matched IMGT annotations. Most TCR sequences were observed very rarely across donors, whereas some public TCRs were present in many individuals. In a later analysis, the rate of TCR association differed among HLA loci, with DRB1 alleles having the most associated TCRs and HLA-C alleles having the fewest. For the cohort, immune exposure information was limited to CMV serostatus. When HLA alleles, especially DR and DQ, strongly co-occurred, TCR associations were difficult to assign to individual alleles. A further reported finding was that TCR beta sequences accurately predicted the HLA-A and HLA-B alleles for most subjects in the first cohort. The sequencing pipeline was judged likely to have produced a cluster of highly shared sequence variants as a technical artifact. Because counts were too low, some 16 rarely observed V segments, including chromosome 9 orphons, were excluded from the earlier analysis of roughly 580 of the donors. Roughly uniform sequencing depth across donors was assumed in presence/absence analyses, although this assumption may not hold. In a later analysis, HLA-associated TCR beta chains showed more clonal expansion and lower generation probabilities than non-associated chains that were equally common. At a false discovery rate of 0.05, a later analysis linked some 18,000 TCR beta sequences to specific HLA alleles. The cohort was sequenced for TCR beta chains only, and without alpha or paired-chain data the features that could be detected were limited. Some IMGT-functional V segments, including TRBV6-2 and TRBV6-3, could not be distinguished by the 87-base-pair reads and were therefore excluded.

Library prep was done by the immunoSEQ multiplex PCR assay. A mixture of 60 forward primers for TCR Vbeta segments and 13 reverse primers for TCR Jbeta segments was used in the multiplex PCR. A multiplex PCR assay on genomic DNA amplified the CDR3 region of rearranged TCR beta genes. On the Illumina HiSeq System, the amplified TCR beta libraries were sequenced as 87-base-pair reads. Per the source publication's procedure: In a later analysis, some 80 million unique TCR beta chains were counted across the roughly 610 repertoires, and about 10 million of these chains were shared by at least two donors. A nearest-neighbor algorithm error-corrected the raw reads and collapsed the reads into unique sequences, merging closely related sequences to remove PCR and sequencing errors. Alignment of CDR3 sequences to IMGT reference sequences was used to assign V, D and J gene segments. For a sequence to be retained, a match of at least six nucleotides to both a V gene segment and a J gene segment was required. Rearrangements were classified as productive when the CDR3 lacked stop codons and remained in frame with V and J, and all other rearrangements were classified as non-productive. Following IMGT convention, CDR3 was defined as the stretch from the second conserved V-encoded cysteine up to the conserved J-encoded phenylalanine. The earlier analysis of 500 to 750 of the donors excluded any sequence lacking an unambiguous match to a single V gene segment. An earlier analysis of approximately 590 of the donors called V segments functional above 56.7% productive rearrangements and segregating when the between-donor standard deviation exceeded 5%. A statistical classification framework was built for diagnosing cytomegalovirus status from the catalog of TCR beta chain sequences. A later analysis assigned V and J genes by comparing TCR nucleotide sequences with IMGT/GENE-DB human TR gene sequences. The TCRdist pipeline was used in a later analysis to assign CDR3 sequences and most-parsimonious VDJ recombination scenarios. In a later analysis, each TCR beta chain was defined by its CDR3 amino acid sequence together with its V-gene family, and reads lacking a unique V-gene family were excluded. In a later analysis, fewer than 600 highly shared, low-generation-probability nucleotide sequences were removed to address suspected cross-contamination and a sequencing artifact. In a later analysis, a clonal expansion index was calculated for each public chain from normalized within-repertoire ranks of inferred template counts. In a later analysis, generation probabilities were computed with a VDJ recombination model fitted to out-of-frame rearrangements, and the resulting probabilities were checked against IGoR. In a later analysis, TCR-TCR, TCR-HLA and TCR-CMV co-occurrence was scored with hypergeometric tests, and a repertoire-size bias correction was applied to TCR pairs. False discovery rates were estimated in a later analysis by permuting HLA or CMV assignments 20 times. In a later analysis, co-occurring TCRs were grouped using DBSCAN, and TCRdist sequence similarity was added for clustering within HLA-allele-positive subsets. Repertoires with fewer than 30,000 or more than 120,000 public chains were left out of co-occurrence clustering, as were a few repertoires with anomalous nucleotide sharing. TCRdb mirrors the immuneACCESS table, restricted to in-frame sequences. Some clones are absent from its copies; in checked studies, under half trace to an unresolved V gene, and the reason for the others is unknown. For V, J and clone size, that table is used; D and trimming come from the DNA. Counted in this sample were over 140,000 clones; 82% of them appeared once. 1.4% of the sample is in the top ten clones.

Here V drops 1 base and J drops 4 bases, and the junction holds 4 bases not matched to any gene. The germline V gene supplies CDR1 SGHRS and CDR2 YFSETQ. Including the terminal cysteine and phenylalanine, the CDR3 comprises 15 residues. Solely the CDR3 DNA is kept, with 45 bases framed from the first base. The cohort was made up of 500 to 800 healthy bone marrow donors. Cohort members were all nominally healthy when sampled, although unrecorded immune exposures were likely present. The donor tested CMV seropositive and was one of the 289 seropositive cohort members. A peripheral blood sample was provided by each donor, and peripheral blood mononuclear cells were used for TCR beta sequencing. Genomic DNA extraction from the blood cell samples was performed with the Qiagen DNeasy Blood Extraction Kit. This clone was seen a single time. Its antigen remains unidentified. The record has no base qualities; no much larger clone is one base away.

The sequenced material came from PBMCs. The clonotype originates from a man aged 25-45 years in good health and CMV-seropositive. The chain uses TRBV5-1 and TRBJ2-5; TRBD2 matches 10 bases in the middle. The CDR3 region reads CASSLNRLAGETQYF. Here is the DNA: TGCGCCAGCAGCTTGAATAGACTAGCGGGAGAGACCCAGTACTTC.